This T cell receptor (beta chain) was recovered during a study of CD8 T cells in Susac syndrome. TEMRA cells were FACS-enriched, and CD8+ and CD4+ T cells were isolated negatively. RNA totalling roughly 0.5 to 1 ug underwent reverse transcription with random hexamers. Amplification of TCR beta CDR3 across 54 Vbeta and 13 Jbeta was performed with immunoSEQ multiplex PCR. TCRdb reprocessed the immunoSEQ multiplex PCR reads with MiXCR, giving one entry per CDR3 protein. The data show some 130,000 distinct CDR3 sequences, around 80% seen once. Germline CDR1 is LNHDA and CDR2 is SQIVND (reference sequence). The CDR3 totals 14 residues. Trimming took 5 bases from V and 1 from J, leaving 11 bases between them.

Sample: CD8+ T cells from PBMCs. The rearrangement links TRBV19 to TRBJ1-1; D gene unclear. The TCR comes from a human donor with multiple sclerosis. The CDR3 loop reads CASSPRHQNTEAFF. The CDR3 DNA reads TGTGCCAGTAGTCCAAGACACCAGAACACTGAAGCTTTCTTT.